The sequence of this T cell receptor (beta chain) was determined in a study of shared clonotypes between healthy human individuals. About the study: There were three CD4 naive, three CD4 memory, two CD8 naive and one CD8 memory plates per donor.

Trimming took 4 bases from V and 5 from J; bases not matched to a gene: 10. CDR3 size: 17 residues. The germline V gene has CDR1 LNHDA and CDR2 SQIVND (reference sequence). About this clone: Its antigen is unidentified.

Broader study findings: Against clonotypes common to all four donors, non-shared ones had lower generation probabilities.

Original handling: ImmunoSEQ supplied junction-only sequences lacking quality scores, so filtering was different. Assay: immunoSEQ multiplex PCR; the TCRdb copy retains only in-frame clones and omits some. The DNA gave D and trimming, while V, J and clone size come from that table. The repertoire holds approximately 620,000 clones, with about 96% as singletons. The TCR comes from a woman in her twenties or thirties in good health. Source material: naive CD4+ T cells sorted from blood. Specified subset: CD45RA+ positively selected. The rearrangement links TRBV19 to TRBJ2-1; 11 bases are shared with TRBD2. CDR3 region: CASSTTSTSGSHNEQFF. The CDR3 nucleotides are TGTGCCAGTAGTACGACATCCACTAGCGGGAGCCACAATGAGCAGTTCTTC.